The rows below give T cell receptor beta chains drawn from one sample of a study of OX40 agonist ivuxolimab in advanced cancers. Only in-frame clones appear in the TCRdb table, and some are missing; sequencing was by immunoSEQ multiplex PCR. The table lists 30,000 to 35,000 clones, about 85% of them singletons, with roughly 40% in the top ten. The material sequenced was CD4+ or CD8+ T cells sorted from blood, taken in a trial of the OX40 agonist ivuxolimab. The receptors come from an adult with an advanced solid tumor such as melanoma, head and neck, liver or kidney cancer. Each CDR3 is given with its conserved first and last residue. The D gene is left open where the match is weak. Only part of the rows carry a size: once, few, many, or a class if the clone is expanded.

v_gene: TRBV6-6
d_gene: .
j_gene: TRBJ2-3
abundance: .
CDR3nt: TGTGCCAGCAGTTACTATGAGGGCACAGATACGCAGTATTTT
CDR3aa: CASSYYEGTDTQYF

v_gene: TRBV4-1
d_gene: .
j_gene: TRBJ2-7
abundance: .
CDR3nt: TGCGCCAGCAGCCAAGAGGGCGGCGGAGGCGAGCAGTACTTC
CDR3aa: CASSQEGGGGEQYF

v_gene: TRBV10-3
d_gene: .
j_gene: TRBJ1-2
abundance: once
CDR3nt: TGTGCCATCAGTGGACAGGAGGGGGGCTATGGCTACACCTTC
CDR3aa: CAISGQEGGYGYTF

v_gene: TRBV4-1
d_gene: TRBD2
j_gene: TRBJ2-1
abundance: .
CDR3nt: TGCGCCAGCAGCCACGTAGCGGGAGGGTCCTACAATGAGCAGTTCTTC
CDR3aa: CASSHVAGGSYNEQFF

v_gene: TRBV6-1
d_gene: .
j_gene: TRBJ1-1
abundance: .
CDR3nt: TGTGCCAGCAGTGAAATCTGGGGGTCTCATAATGGTTTCTTT
CDR3aa: CASSEIWGSHNGFF

v_gene: TRBV15
d_gene: TRBD2
j_gene: TRBJ2-2
abundance: .
CDR3nt: TGTGCCACCAGCAGAGATCGAGGTCCCCTAGCGGCCGGGGAGCTGTTTTTT
CDR3aa: CATSRDRGPLAAGELFF

v_gene: TRBV19
d_gene: .
j_gene: TRBJ2-7
abundance: .
CDR3nt: TGTGCCAGTAGTAGGAGCGATACCTACGAGCAGTACTTC
CDR3aa: CASSRSDTYEQYF

v_gene: TRBV28
d_gene: .
j_gene: TRBJ2-1
abundance: .
CDR3nt: TGTGCCAGCAGTCTCAGCGGTGAGCAGTTCTTC
CDR3aa: CASSLSGEQFF

v_gene: TRBV11-2
d_gene: TRBD1
j_gene: TRBJ1-1
abundance: .
CDR3nt: TGTGCCAGCAGCCCTAGGGACAGGCTCAACACTGAAGCTTTCTTT
CDR3aa: CASSPRDRLNTEAFF

v_gene: TRBV6-4
d_gene: .
j_gene: TRBJ2-1
abundance: medium-sized
CDR3nt: TGTGCCAGCAGTGCCAACAGTAACAATGAGCAGTTCTTC
CDR3aa: CASSANSNNEQFF

v_gene: TRBV6-1
d_gene: .
j_gene: TRBJ2-5
abundance: .
CDR3nt: TGTGCCAGCAGTTTAGACATCTCGCCCGGGGAGACCCAGTACTTC
CDR3aa: CASSLDISPGETQYF

v_gene: TRBV7-9
d_gene: TRBD1
j_gene: TRBJ2-5
abundance: .
CDR3nt: TGTGCCAGCAGCCCCGACAGGGGAGGACAAGAGACCCAGTACTTC
CDR3aa: CASSPDRGGQETQYF

v_gene: TRBV27
d_gene: .
j_gene: TRBJ2-2
abundance: .
CDR3nt: TGTGCCAGCAGTCTCTACCCACAGGGAGGAACCGGGGAGCTGTTTTTT
CDR3aa: CASSLYPQGGTGELFF

v_gene: TRBV11-2
d_gene: .
j_gene: TRBJ2-5
abundance: .
CDR3nt: TGTGCCAGCAGCTTAGATGTAGGGCTGAAGCAAGAGACCCAGTACTTC
CDR3aa: CASSLDVGLKQETQYF

v_gene: TRBV7-3
d_gene: TRBD2
j_gene: TRBJ2-1
abundance: .
CDR3nt: TGTGCCAGCAGCGCAGCGGGAGGGCCCTGGAATGAGCAGTTCTTC
CDR3aa: CASSAAGGPWNEQFF

v_gene: TRBV27
d_gene: .
j_gene: TRBJ1-2
abundance: .
CDR3nt: TGTGCCAGCGTCGGGCCAGGAGTGGATGGCTACACCTTC
CDR3aa: CASVGPGVDGYTF

v_gene: TRBV12-2
d_gene: .
j_gene: TRBJ2-3
abundance: .
CDR3nt: TGTGCAAGTCGCTTAGCGTCCAAGCAGGCAGATACGCAGTATTTT
CDR3aa: CASRLASKQADTQYF

v_gene: TRBV5-1
d_gene: .
j_gene: TRBJ2-7
abundance: .
CDR3nt: TGCGCCAGCAGCTCGACTCAGGGACCCTACGAGCAGTACTTC
CDR3aa: CASSSTQGPYEQYF

v_gene: TRBV20-1
d_gene: .
j_gene: TRBJ2-5
abundance: once
CDR3nt: TGCAGTCTAAGCTCGCAAGAGACCCAGTACTTC
CDR3aa: CSLSSQETQYF

v_gene: TRBV5-1
d_gene: TRBD1
j_gene: TRBJ2-5
abundance: .
CDR3nt: TGCGCCAGCAGCCTCTCCGGGACAGGGGAATACCAAGAGACCCAGTACTTC
CDR3aa: CASSLSGTGEYQETQYF

v_gene: TRBV7-8
d_gene: .
j_gene: TRBJ2-2
abundance: once
CDR3nt: TGTGCCAGCAGGCGAGCCCCCGGGGAGCTGTTTTTT
CDR3aa: CASRRAPGELFF

v_gene: TRBV27
d_gene: .
j_gene: TRBJ2-7
abundance: .
CDR3nt: TGTGCCAGCAGCCCTCAGGGAAACCCCTACGAGCAGTACTTC
CDR3aa: CASSPQGNPYEQYF

v_gene: TRBV7-2
d_gene: TRBD2
j_gene: TRBJ2-1
abundance: .
CDR3nt: TGTGCCAGCAGCTTAGTTGAAGTAGCGGGCATGAATGAGCAGTTCTTC
CDR3aa: CASSLVEVAGMNEQFF

v_gene: TRBV21-1
d_gene: .
j_gene: TRBJ2-2
abundance: many
CDR3nt: TGTGCCAGCAGCAAAAAGAGGCAAAGGACCGGGGAGCTGTTTTTT
CDR3aa: CASSKKRQRTGELFF

v_gene: TRBV6-5
d_gene: TRBD2
j_gene: TRBJ2-5
abundance: .
CDR3nt: TGTGCCAGCAGTTACTCGGGGCGGGAGCAAGAGACCCAGTACTTC
CDR3aa: CASSYSGREQETQYF

v_gene: TRBV6-4
d_gene: .
j_gene: TRBJ2-3
abundance: .
CDR3nt: TGTGCCAGCAGTGGGTCCCCCACAGATACGCAGTATTTT
CDR3aa: CASSGSPTDTQYF

v_gene: TRBV15
d_gene: .
j_gene: TRBJ1-6
abundance: .
CDR3nt: TGTGCCACCAGCAGAGGAGGGGAGGGGAATTCACCCCTCCACTTT
CDR3aa: CATSRGGEGNSPLHF

v_gene: TRBV4-2
d_gene: .
j_gene: TRBJ2-7
abundance: .
CDR3nt: TGTGCCAGCAGCCTGGGAGTCACCTCCGCCTACGAGCAGTACTTC
CDR3aa: CASSLGVTSAYEQYF

v_gene: TRBV4-2
d_gene: TRBD2
j_gene: TRBJ2-7
abundance: .
CDR3nt: TGTGCCAGCAGCCAAGGGGGGAGGGCCTACGAGCAGTACTTC
CDR3aa: CASSQGGRAYEQYF

v_gene: TRBV7-2
d_gene: TRBD2
j_gene: TRBJ2-7
abundance: .
CDR3nt: TGTGCCAGCAGCTGGATTAGGGTTTTAGCGGGGGAACCCTACGAGCAGTACTTC
CDR3aa: CASSWIRVLAGEPYEQYF

v_gene: TRBV7-3
d_gene: .
j_gene: TRBJ1-1
abundance: .
CDR3nt: TGTGCCAGCAGCTTAAACGCGAGGACTGCTGAAGCTTTCTTT
CDR3aa: CASSLNARTAEAFF

v_gene: TRBV6-4
d_gene: TRBD2
j_gene: TRBJ2-1
abundance: .
CDR3nt: TGTGCCAGCAGTGACTCAGGGACTAGTGAGCAGTTCTTC
CDR3aa: CASSDSGTSEQFF

v_gene: TRBV6-5
d_gene: .
j_gene: TRBJ2-1
abundance: .
CDR3nt: TGTGCCAGCACCTACATGTATGAGCAGTTCTTC
CDR3aa: CASTYMYEQFF

v_gene: TRBV12-5
d_gene: .
j_gene: TRBJ2-5
abundance: .
CDR3nt: TGTGCTAGTGAAGGGGACCAAGAGACCCAGTACTTC
CDR3aa: CASEGDQETQYF

v_gene: TRBV28
d_gene: .
j_gene: TRBJ2-2
abundance: .
CDR3nt: TGTGCCAGCAGTTTACGGTCAGCCGGGACGTCCCACACCGGGGAGCTGTTTTTT
CDR3aa: CASSLRSAGTSHTGELFF

v_gene: TRBV5-4
d_gene: .
j_gene: TRBJ1-5
abundance: .
CDR3nt: TGTGCCAGCAGCTTGATGGGGGGGACTCAGCCCCAGCATTTT
CDR3aa: CASSLMGGTQPQHF

v_gene: TRBV7-5
d_gene: .
j_gene: TRBJ2-1
abundance: .
CDR3nt: TGTGCCAGAAGGGCACCCAGGGGGCCGAGCTCCTACAATGAGCAGTTCTTC
CDR3aa: CARRAPRGPSSYNEQFF

v_gene: TRBV27
d_gene: .
j_gene: TRBJ2-5
abundance: .
CDR3nt: TGTGCCAGCAGTTTGGCCCTCCAAGAGACCCAGTACTTC
CDR3aa: CASSLALQETQYF

v_gene: TRBV7-3
d_gene: TRBD2
j_gene: TRBJ2-1
abundance: .
CDR3nt: TGTGCCAGCAGCTCGGGTGGGGGACTAGCGGGAGACGAGCAGTTCTTC
CDR3aa: CASSSGGGLAGDEQFF

v_gene: TRBV10-3
d_gene: TRBD1
j_gene: TRBJ2-2
abundance: .
CDR3nt: TGTGCCATCAGCCCGGGACAGGAAACCGGGGAGCTGTTTTTT
CDR3aa: CAISPGQETGELFF

v_gene: TRBV9
d_gene: TRBD1
j_gene: TRBJ1-2
abundance: .
CDR3nt: TGTGCCAGCAGCGCAGGACAGGGGGCTACCTATGGCTACACCTTC
CDR3aa: CASSAGQGATYGYTF

v_gene: TRBV6-1
d_gene: TRBD1
j_gene: TRBJ1-5
abundance: .
CDR3nt: TGTGCCAGCAGTGATGACGGGACAGGGCATCAGCCCCAGCATTTT
CDR3aa: CASSDDGTGHQPQHF